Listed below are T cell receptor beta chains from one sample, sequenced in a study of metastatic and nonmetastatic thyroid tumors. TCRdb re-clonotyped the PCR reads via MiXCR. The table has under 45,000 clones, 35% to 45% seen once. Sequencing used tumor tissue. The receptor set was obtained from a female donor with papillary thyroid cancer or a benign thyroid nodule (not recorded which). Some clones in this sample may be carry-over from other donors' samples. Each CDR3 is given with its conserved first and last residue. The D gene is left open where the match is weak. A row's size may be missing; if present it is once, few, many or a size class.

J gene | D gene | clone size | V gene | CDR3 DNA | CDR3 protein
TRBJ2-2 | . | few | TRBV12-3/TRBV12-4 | TGTGCCAGCAGGCCCTCAGGAGAAGCCGGGGAGCTGTTTTTT | CASRPSGEAGELFF
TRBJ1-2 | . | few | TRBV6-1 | TGTGCCAGCACGAAGCGGGAATACGCGGGCTTGAGCGATGGCTACACCTTC | CASTKREYAGLSDGYTF
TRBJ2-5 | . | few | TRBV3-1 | TGTGCCAGCAGCCAAGACCAGCTCCAAGAGACCCAGTACTTC | CASSQDQLQETQYF
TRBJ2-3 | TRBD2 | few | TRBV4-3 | TGCGCCAGCAGCCCTAGGACTAGCGGGAGTGGTGCAGATACGCAGTATTTT | CASSPRTSGSGADTQYF
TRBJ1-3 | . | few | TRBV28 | TGTGCCAGCAGCCACCAGAGGTTAGGAAACACCATATATTTT | CASSHQRLGNTIYF
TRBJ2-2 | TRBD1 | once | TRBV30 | TGTGCCTGGACCGGGACAGTGAGCGGGGAGCTGTTTTTT | CAWTGTVSGELFF
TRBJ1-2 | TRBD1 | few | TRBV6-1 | TGTGCCAGCAGGGACCGGGACAGGCACTTCTATGGCTACACCTTC | CASRDRDRHFYGYTF
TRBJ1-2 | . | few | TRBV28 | TGTGCCAGCAGTTTTGGGGGCTGGGGTGGCTACACCTTC | CASSFGGWGGYTF
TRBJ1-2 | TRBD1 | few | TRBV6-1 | TGTGCCAGCAGTGAAGGACAGGGGGCCGGTGGCTACACCTTC | CASSEGQGAGGYTF
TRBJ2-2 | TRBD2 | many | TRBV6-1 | TGTGCCAGCTCCTCGGGCGGGAGATGGAGCGGGGAGCTGTTTTTT | CASSSGGRWSGELFF
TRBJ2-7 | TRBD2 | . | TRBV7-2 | TGTGCCAGCAGCTGGACGACTAGCGGTGACTACGAGCAGTACTTC | CASSWTTSGDYEQYF
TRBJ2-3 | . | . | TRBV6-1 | TGTGCCAGCATTCCCATAGGAATAAAGGCTACGCAGTATTTT | CASIPIGIKATQYF
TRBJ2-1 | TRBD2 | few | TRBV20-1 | TGCAGTGACCAGCAACTAGCGCGCTCCTACAATGAGCAGTTCTTC | CSDQQLARSYNEQFF
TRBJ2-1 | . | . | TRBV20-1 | TGCAGTGCTAGAGGTTGGGGGTCGGGAGAGGCCTACAATGAGCAGTTCTTC | CSARGWGSGEAYNEQFF
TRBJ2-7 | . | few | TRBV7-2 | TGTGCCAGCAGCTACCGGGACGAATCCTACGAGCAGTACTTC | CASSYRDESYEQYF
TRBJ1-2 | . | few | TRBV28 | TGTGCCAGCAGTTCTGGTTTATATGGCTACACCTTC | CASSSGLYGYTF
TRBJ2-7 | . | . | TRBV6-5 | TGTGCCAGCAGTTACTTTGCGGGGACGGACGAGCAGTACTTC | CASSYFAGTDEQYF
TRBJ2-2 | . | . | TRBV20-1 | TGCAGTGCTAGACCCTCGAACACCGGGGAGCTGTTTTTT | CSARPSNTGELFF
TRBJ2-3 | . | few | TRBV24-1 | TGTGCCACCAGTGGGGGGTGGGAAGATACGCAGTATTTT | CATSGGWEDTQYF
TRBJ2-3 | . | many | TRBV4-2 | TGTGCCAGCAGCCAAGATCGTCGTATCACAGATACGCAGTATTTT | CASSQDRRITDTQYF